The present entry profiles one T cell receptor beta chain with its context. Its antigen is currently unknown. The data belong to a study of Ad26.COV2.S vaccination and SARS-CoV-2 variants. This CDR3 is built from 16 residues. V shed 6 bases and J shed 2 bases, with 18 bases lying between them. Germline V gene lookup returns CDR1 SGHAT and CDR2 FQDESV (reference sequence). TCRdb keeps only in-frame clones here, not all; method: immunoSEQ multiplex PCR. The sample records approximately 500,000 clones, 87% being singletons. Indicated treatment: some 20 received Ad26.COV2.S at low or high dose, single or two shots; about 5 received placebo; per-sample allocation not given. It was on day 63 after the first vaccine or placebo injection that samples were taken. Adults aged 18-55 years in Boston included the donor. Study conclusions and caveats: Compared with placebo recipients, vaccine recipients had higher spike-specific TCR breadth.

This TCR was recovered from a person aged 18 to 65 who received the Ad26.COV2.S COVID-19 vaccine or a placebo. The source material was peripheral blood, sampled in a trial of Ad26.COV2.S vaccine versus placebo. J is TRBJ2-3 and V is TRBV11-1; D perhaps matches TRBD2 (5 bases). The CDR3 coding sequence is TGTGCCAGCAGTCCAACCACTAGTGGGAACACAGATACGCAGTATTTT. It specifies CASSPTTSGNTDTQYF.